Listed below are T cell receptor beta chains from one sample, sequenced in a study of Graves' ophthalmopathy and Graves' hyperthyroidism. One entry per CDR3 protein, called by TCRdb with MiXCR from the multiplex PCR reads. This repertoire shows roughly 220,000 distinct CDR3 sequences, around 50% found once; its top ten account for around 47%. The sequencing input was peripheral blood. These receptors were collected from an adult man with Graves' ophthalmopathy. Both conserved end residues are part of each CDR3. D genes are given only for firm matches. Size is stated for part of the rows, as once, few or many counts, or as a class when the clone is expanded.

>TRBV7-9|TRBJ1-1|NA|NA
CASSLGPMDTEAFF
TGTGCCAGCAGCTTAGGACCTATGGACACTGAAGCTTTCTTT
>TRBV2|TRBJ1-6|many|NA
CASAMGQNNSPLHF
TGTGCCAGCGCGATGGGGCAGAATAATTCACCCCTCCACTTT
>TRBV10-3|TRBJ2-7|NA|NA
CASSVQGDYEQYF
TGTGCCAGCTCCGTCCAGGGAGACTACGAGCAGTACTTC
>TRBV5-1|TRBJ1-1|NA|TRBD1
CASSSGQGRTTEAFF
TGCGCCAGCAGCTCGGGACAGGGGAGGACCACTGAAGCTTTCTTT
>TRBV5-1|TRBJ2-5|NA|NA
CASSLGTYQETQYF
TGCGCCAGCAGCTTAGGCACATACCAAGAGACCCAGTACTTC
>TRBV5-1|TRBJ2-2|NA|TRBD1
CASSKGQTNTGELFF
TGCGCCAGCAGCAAGGGACAGACGAACACCGGGGAGCTGTTTTTT
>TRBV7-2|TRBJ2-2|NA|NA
CASSATRGTGELFF
TGTGCCAGCAGCGCGACCCGGGGAACCGGGGAGCTGTTTTTT
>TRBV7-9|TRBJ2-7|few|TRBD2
CASTGGTSGSYEQYF
TGTGCCAGCACTGGTGGGACTAGCGGTTCCTACGAGCAGTACTTC
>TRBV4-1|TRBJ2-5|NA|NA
CASSQDRDGKGTQYF
TGCGCCAGCAGCCAAGACCGGGACGGAAAGGGGACCCAGTACTTC
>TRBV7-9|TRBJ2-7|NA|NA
CASSLGWQNYEQYF
TGTGCCAGCAGCTTAGGCTGGCAGAACTACGAGCAGTACTTC
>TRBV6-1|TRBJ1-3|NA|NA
CASSEADGGTGNTIYF
TGTGCCAGCAGTGAAGCGGACGGGGGTACTGGAAACACCATATATTTT
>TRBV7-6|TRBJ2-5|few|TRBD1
CASSFHSGTGGGETQYF
TGTGCCAGCAGCTTTCACTCCGGGACAGGAGGAGGAGAGACCCAGTACTTC
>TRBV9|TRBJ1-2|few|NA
CASSVTAHYGYTF
TGTGCCAGCAGCGTAACGGCTCACTATGGCTACACCTTC
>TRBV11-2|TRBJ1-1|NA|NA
CATSVDTEAFF
TGTGCCACCAGCGTGGACACTGAAGCTTTCTTT
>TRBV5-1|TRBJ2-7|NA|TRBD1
CASSSGGTGIYEQYF
TGCGCCAGCAGCTCGGGTGGGACAGGGATCTACGAGCAGTACTTC
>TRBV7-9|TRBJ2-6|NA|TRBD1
CASSFRGQGTGANVLTF
TGTGCCAGCAGCTTTCGGGGACAGGGGACTGGGGCCAACGTCCTGACTTTC
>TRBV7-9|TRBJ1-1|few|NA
CASSLGQGGSNTEAFF
TGTGCCAGCAGCTTAGGTCAGGGAGGATCGAACACTGAAGCTTTCTTT
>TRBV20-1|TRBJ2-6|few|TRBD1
CSARFWDSNSGANVLTF
TGCAGTGCTAGGTTTTGGGACAGCAACTCTGGGGCCAACGTCCTGACTTTC
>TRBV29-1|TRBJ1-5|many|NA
CSYTPSPNQPQHF
TGCAGCTATACCCCCAGCCCGAATCAGCCCCAGCATTTT
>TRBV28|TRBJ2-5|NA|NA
CASANLGGEETQYF
TGTGCCAGCGCCAATCTCGGGGGAGAAGAGACCCAGTACTTC
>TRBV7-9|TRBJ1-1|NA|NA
CASSLSGGREMLGTEAFF
TGTGCCAGCAGCTTAAGTGGGGGGCGCGAAATGTTGGGCACTGAAGCTTTCTTT
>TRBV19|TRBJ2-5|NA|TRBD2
CASSGTSGRARETQYF
TGTGCCAGTAGTGGTACTAGCGGGAGGGCCAGAGAGACCCAGTACTTC
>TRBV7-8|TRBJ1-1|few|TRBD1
CASSDRVTEAFF
TGTGCCAGCAGCGACAGGGTTACTGAAGCTTTCTTT
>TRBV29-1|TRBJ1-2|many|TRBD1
CSVPTGTGEEGYTF
TGCAGCGTACCTACCGGGACAGGGGAAGAGGGCTACACCTTC
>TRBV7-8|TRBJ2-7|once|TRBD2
CASSSAGLAEYEQYF
TGTGCCAGCAGCTCCGCGGGACTAGCGGAATACGAGCAGTACTTC
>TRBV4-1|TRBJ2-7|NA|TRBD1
CASSQAPGQGLYEQYF
TGCGCCAGCAGCCAAGCCCCGGGACAGGGGCTCTACGAGCAGTACTTC
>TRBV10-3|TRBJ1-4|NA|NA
CAISESSGANEKLFF
TGTGCCATCAGTGAGTCGTCAGGGGCTAATGAAAAACTGTTTTTT
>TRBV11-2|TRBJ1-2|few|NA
CASSLFGPRYGYTF
TGTGCCAGCAGCTTATTCGGGCCGCGTTATGGCTACACCTTC
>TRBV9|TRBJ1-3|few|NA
CASSVGGYGNTIYF
TGTGCCAGCAGCGTAGGAGGGTATGGAAACACCATATATTTT
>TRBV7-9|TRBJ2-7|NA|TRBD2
CASSLALATGYEQYF
TGTGCCAGCAGCTTAGCACTAGCGACGGGCTACGAGCAGTACTTC
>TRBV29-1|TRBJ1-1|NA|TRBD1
CSVRGDRDTEAFF
TGCAGCGTTCGGGGGGACAGGGACACTGAAGCTTTCTTT
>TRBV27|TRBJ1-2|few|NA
CASSAQGLGGYTF
TGTGCCAGCAGTGCACAGGGTTTAGGTGGCTACACCTTC
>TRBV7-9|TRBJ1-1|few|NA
CASRTMNTEAFF
TGTGCCAGCAGGACCATGAACACTGAAGCTTTCTTT
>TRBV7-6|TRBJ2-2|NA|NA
CASSFGAGRTGELFF
TGTGCCAGCAGCTTCGGGGCAGGGAGGACCGGGGAGCTGTTTTTT
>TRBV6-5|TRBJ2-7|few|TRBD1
CASRAQGANEQYF
TGTGCCAGCAGGGCGCAGGGGGCAAACGAGCAGTACTTC
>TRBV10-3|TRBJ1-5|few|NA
CAISEGNEHF
TGTGCCATCAGTGAGGGAAACGAGCATTTT
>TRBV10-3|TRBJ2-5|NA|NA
CATSSGGWGGDTQYF
TGTGCCACCAGTAGCGGAGGATGGGGAGGAGATACGCAGTACTTC
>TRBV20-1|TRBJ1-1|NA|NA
CSARDLGRLNTEAFF
TGCAGTGCTAGAGATCTGGGCAGGCTAAACACTGAAGCTTTCTTT
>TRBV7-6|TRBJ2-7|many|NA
CASSLGNTEQYF
TGTGCCAGCAGCTTAGGGAATACCGAGCAGTACTTC
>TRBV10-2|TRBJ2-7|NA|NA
CASSLGGAVFEQYF
TGCGCCAGCAGTTTAGGAGGGGCCGTCTTCGAGCAGTACTTC